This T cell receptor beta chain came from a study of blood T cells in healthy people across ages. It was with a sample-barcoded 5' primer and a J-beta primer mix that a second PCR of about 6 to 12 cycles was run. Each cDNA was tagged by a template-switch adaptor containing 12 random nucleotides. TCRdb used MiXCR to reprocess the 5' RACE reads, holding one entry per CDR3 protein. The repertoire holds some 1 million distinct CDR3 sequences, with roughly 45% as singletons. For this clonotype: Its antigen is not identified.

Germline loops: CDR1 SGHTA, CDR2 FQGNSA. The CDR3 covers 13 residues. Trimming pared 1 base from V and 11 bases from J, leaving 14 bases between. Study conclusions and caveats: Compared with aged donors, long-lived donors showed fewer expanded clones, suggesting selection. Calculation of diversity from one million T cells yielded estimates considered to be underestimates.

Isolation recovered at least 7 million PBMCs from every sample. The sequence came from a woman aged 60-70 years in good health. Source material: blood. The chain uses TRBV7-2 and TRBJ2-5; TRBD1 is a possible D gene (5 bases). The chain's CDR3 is CASSLVDMTEQYF. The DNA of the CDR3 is TGTGCCAGCAGCTTAGTGGACATGACAGAGCAGTACTTC.